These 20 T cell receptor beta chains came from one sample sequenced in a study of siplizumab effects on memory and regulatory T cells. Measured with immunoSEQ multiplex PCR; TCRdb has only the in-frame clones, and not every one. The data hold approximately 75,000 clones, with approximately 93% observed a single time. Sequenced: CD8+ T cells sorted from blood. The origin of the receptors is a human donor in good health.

The CDR3 coding sequence is TGCGCCAGCAGCCAGGGACTAGACCACATCGGTGAGCAGTTCTTC. This encodes CASSQGLDHIGEQFF. The chain carries TRBV4-3 and TRBJ2-1; 8 positions agree with TRBD2. The CDR3 contains 15 residues. The ends lost 3 bases at V and 9 bases at J; junction bases unmatched: 10. Germline loops: CDR1 LGHNA, CDR2 YSLEER.

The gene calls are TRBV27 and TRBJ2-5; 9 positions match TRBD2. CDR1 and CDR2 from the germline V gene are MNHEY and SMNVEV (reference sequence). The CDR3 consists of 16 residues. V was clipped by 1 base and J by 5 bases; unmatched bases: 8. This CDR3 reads CASSLLRRGGLETQYF. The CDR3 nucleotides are TGTGCCAGCAGTTTATTACGGCGGGGGGGCCTGGAGACCCAGTACTTC.

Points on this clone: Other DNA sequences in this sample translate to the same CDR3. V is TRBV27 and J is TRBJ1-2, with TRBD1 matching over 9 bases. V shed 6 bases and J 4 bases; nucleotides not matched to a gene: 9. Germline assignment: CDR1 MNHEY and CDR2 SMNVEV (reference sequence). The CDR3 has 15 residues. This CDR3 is CASSLTGGIGYGYTF. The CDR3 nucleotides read TGTGCCAGCAGCCTGACAGGGGGGATTGGCTATGGCTACACCTTC.

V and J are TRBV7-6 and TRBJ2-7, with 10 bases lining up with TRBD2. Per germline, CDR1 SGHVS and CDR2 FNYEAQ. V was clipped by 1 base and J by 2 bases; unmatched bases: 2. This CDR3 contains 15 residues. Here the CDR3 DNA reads TGTGCCAGCAGCTTAGTAAGCGGGGGGGCCTACGAGCAGTACTTC. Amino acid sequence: CASSLVSGGAYEQYF.

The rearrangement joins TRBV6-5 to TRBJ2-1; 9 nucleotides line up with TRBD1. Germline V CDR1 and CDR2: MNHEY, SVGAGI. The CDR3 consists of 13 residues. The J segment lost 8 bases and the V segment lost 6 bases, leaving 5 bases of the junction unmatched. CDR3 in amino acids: CASSPGTGYEQFF. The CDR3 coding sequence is TGTGCCAGCAGCCCAGGGACAGGGTATGAGCAGTTCTTC.

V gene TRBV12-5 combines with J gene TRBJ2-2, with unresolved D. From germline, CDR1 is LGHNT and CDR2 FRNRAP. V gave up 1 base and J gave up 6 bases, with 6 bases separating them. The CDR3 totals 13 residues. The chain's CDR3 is CASGLGESGELFF. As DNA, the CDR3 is TGTGCTAGTGGTTTGGGCGAATCCGGGGAGCTGTTTTTT.

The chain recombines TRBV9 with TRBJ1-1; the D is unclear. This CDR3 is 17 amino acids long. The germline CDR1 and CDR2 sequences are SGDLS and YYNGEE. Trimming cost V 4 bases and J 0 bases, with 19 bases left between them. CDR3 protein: CASSMGRAIPMNTEAFF. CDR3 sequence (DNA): TGTGCCAGCAGCATGGGTCGGGCAATACCCATGAACACTGAAGCTTTCTTT.

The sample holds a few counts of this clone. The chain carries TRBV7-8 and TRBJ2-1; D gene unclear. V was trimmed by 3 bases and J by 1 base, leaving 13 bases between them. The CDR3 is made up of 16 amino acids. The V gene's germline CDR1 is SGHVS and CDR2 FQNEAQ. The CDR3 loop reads CASSLHTPASYNEQFF. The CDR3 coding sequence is TGTGCCAGCAGCTTGCACACCCCGGCGTCCTACAATGAGCAGTTCTTC.

The CDR3 coding sequence is TGTGCCAGCCACCCGGGCGGGGGGTCACCCCTCCACTTT. This translates into CASHPGGGSPLHF. The chain combines TRBV7-9 with TRBJ1-6, with D perhaps matching TRBD1 (5 bases). V was clipped by 8 bases and J by 10 bases, with 15 bases between them. The CDR3 is 13 amino acids. Germline CDR1 and CDR2: SEHNR and FQNEAQ (reference sequence).

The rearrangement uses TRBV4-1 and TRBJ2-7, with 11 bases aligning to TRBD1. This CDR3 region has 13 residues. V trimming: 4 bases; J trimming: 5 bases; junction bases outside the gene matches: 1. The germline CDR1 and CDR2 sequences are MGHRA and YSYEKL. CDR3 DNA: TGCGCCAGCAGCCTGGACAGGGGGCACGAGCAGTACTTC. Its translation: CASSLDRGHEQYF.

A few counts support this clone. The CDR3 protein is CASSESGRNTGELFF. As DNA, the CDR3 is TGTGCCAGCAGTGAATCAGGAAGGAACACCGGGGAGCTGTTTTTT. The rearrangement joins TRBV6-1 to TRBJ2-2; D is undetermined. Deletions cut 2 bases from V and 1 base from J, with 8 bases between. Germline values: CDR1 MNHNS, CDR2 SASEGT. The CDR3 is 15 amino acids.

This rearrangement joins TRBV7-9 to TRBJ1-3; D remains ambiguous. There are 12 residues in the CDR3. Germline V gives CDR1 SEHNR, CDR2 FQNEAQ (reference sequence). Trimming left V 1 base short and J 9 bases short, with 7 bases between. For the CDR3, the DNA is TGTGCCAGCAGCTTAGAAAGTAGCACCATATATTTT. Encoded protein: CASSLESSTIYF.

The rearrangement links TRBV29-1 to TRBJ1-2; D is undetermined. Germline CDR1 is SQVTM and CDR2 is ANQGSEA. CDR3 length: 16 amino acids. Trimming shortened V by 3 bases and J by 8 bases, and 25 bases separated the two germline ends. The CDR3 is CSVDFPGVTAAGGYTF. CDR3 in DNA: TGCAGCGTTGACTTCCCTGGGGTGACCGCCGCGGGGGGCTACACCTTC.

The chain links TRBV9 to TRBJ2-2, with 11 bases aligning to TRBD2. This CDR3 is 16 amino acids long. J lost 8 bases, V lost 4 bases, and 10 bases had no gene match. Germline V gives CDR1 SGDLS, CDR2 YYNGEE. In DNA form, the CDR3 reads TGTGCCAGCAGCCCCCGACTAGCGGGGATGGAGGGGGAGCTGTTTTTT. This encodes CASSPRLAGMEGELFF.

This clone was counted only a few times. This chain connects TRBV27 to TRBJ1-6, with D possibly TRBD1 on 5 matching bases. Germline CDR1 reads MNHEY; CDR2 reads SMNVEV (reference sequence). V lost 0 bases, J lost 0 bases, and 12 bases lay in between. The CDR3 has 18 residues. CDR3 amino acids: CASSLSMTVISYNSPLHF. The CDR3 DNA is TGTGCCAGCAGTTTATCAATGACAGTCATCTCCTATAATTCACCCCTCCACTTT.

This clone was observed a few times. The CDR3 DNA sequence: TGTGCCAGCAGCTTAAGAAAACAGCCGAACACCGGGGAGCTGTTTTTT. It is translated as CASSLRKQPNTGELFF. The chain couples TRBV7-9 to TRBJ2-2; no definite D call. The CDR3 extends over 16 amino acids. The germline V gene encodes CDR1 SEHNR and CDR2 FQNEAQ (reference sequence). Trimming shortened V by 2 bases and J by 0 bases, and 10 bases separated the two germline ends.

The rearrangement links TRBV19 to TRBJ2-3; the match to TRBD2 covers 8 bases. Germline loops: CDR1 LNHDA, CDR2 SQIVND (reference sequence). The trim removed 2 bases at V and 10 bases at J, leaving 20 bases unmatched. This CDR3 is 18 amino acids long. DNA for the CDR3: TGTGCCAGTAGTATAAAGGCAGTGTTTGGACTAGCTGAAGCCCCGCAGTATTTT. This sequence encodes CASSIKAVFGLAEAPQYF.

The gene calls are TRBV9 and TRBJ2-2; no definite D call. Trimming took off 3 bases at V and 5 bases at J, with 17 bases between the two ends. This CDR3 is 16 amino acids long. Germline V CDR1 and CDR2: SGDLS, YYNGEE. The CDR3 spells CASSANSQLGTGELFF. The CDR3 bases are TGTGCCAGCAGCGCAAACAGCCAGCTCGGAACCGGGGAGCTGTTTTTT.

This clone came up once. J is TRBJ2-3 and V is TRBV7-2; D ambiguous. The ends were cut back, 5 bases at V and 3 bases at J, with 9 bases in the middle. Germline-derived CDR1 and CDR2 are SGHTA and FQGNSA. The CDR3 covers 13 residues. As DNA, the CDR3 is TGTGCCAGCAGCCCAGTTACAACAGATACGCAGTATTTT. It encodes CASSPVTTDTQYF. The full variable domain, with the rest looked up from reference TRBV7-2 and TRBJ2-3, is GAGVSQSPSNKVTEKGKDVELRCDPISGHTALYWYRQSLGQGLEFLIYFQGNSAPDKSGLPSDRFSAERTGGSVSTLTIQRTQQEDSAVYLCASSPVTTDTQYFGPGTRLTVL.

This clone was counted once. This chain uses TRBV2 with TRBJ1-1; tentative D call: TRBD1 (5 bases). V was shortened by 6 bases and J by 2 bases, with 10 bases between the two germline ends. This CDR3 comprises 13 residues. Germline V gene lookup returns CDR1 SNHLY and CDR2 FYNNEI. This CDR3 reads CASRGLENTEAFF. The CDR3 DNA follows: TGTGCCAGCAGGGGACTGGAAAACACTGAAGCTTTCTTT.